This is a list of T cell receptor beta chains from one sample in a study of blood T cell repertoires in COVID-19. Clones were sequenced by immunoSEQ multiplex PCR, and TCRdb holds only the in-frame ones, with some missing. This table holds 300,000 or so clones, around nine tenths found once. The sequencing sample was made of PBMCs or T cells enriched from blood (not recorded which). These receptors all come from a man aged 55-75 years who had recovered from COVID-19. The CDR3 runs from the conserved cysteine through the conserved F or W. The order of the fields is V gene, D gene, J gene, clone size, CDR3 DNA, CDR3 protein. D genes are given only for firm matches. Clone size is shown for a subset of rows, as once, few, many or a class of expanded clone.

TRBV18	-	TRBJ1-2	-	TGTGCCAGCTCACCATCACGGAACTATGGCTACACCTTC	CASSPSRNYGYTF
TRBV7-9	-	TRBJ1-5	-	TGTGCCAGCAGCTCCGGTAGCCCCAATCAGCCCCAGCATTTT	CASSSGSPNQPQHF
TRBV25-1	TRBD1	TRBJ1-4	-	TGTGCCAGCAGCCCGCCGGGACAGAGTAATGAAAAACTGTTTTTT	CASSPPGQSNEKLFF
TRBV9	-	TRBJ1-1	-	TGTGCCAGCAGCGTAGTCAGTCGCTCTGAAGCTTTCTTT	CASSVVSRSEAFF
TRBV29-1	TRBD2	TRBJ2-7	-	TGCAGCGTTGGGGGGGGAGGCTACGAGCAGTACTTC	CSVGGGGYEQYF
TRBV18	TRBD1	TRBJ2-6	-	TGTGCCAGCTCACCCATGCCGGGACAGGCCCGCTCTGGGGCCAACGTCCTGACTTTC	CASSPMPGQARSGANVLTF
TRBV12-3/TRBV12-4	-	TRBJ1-6	-	TGTGCCAGCAGTTTCAGGGTTAATTCACCCCTCCACTTT	CASSFRVNSPLHF
TRBV5-1	-	TRBJ1-5	few	TGCGCCAGCAGCTTGGGGTCGGGGTTTGATCAGCCCCAGCATTTT	CASSLGSGFDQPQHF
TRBV19	-	TRBJ1-1	-	TGTGCCAGTAGTATTGGTCAGGGGTTTGAAGCTTTCTTT	CASSIGQGFEAFF
TRBV21-1	-	TRBJ2-1	-	-	CASSKVGSGSSYNEQFF
TRBV18	TRBD1	TRBJ1-5	-	TGTGCCAGCTCAGAGGACAGGGGGGGCTATCAGCCCCAGCATTTT	CASSEDRGGYQPQHF
TRBV19	-	TRBJ1-6	-	TGTGCCAGTTCACAGGAGAGCTCCTATAATTCACCCCTCCACTTT	CASSQESSYNSPLHF
TRBV15	-	TRBJ2-1	-	TGTGCCACCAGCCAACAACCATACAATGAGCAGTTCTTC	CATSQQPYNEQFF
TRBV5-4	TRBD2	TRBJ2-3	-	TGTGCCAGCAGCCGCGGGGGGGCCGCAGATACGCAGTATTTT	CASSRGGAADTQYF
TRBV3-1/TRBV3-2	TRBD1	TRBJ2-7	-	TGTGCCAGCAACACGCAGGGGGCGGGCGAGCAGTACTTC	CASNTQGAGEQYF
TRBV15	-	TRBJ1-5	-	TGTGCCACCAGCAGAGATTTAAGTAGTTTGCAGCCCCAGCATTTT	CATSRDLSSLQPQHF